Below, 5 T cell receptor beta chains from the same sample are listed, as sequenced in a study of breast tumors, draining lymph nodes, adjacent tissues (dated by TCRdb to 2016 to 2018). Receptor libraries were prepared by multiplex PCR. Sequencing relied on an Illumina HiSeq 2000. TCRdb reprocessing: public reads trimmed at Q25 with fastp, clones called with MiXCR, in-frame beta chains kept. Identical CDR3 protein sequences are pooled into one entry, listed with their most common genes and DNA. Here the sample has approximately 130,000 distinct CDR3 sequences; approximately 22% occur a single time. The ten biggest clones cover 2% to 2.5% of the sample. Lymph node samples were obtained from the axillary draining lymph nodes of breast cancer patients. Sequencing used axillary lymph node tissue. All receptors come from a female donor with breast cancer. Some clones in this sample may be carry-over from other donors' samples.

This clonotype has ten or more counts. The rearrangement links TRBV5-6 to TRBJ1-3; D unresolved. The CDR3 is 16 amino acids. Germline V gene data show CDR1 as SGHDT and CDR2 as YYEEEE. V was pared by 5 bases and J by 0 bases, with 15 bases between. CDR3 bases: TGTGCCAGCAGTTACCGACGGCCGGACTCTGGAAACACCATATATTTT. Its protein product is CASSYRRPDSGNTIYF.

There are many counts of this clonotype. The chain combines TRBV27 with TRBJ2-3; D unresolved. The V gene lost 3 bases and the J gene lost 0 bases, with 10 bases spanning the gap. Germline V lookup: CDR1 MNHEY, CDR2 SMNVEV (reference sequence). This CDR3 spans 15 amino acids. CDR3 DNA: TGTGCCAGCAGTTTTAGTCCCGAGAGCACAGATACGCAGTATTTT. The encoded protein is CASSFSPESTDTQYF.

This clonotype has ten or more counts. J is TRBJ2-7 and V is TRBV6-5; tentatively, D is TRBD1 (6 bases). Germline values: CDR1 MNHEY, CDR2 SVGAGI. The CDR3 loop spans 14 amino acids. The V end was cut by 5 bases, the J end by 6 bases, with 17 bases between. The DNA for the CDR3 is TGTGCCAGCAGTCCCTGGCAGGGGAAGGGCGAGCAGTACTTC. Translation gives CASSPWQGKGEQYF.

As concerns this clonotype: A much more abundant neighbour one base away suggests this may be a read error. The chain links TRBV18 to TRBJ1-2, with unresolved D. The germline gives CDR1 KGHSH, CDR2 LQKENI. This CDR3 has 15 amino acids. The CDR3: CASSPETEINYGHTF. The CDR3 DNA sequence: TGTGCCAGCTCACCGGAAACAGAGATTAACTATGGCCACACCTTC.

CDR3 region: CASSLPPHGGQNEKLFF. CDR3 coding DNA: TGTGCCAGCAGCCTGCCCCCCCACGGAGGTCAAAATGAAAAACTGTTTTTT. V gene TRBV7-9 combines with J gene TRBJ1-4; D gene uncertain. The CDR3 contains 17 residues. Germline CDR1 SEHNR, CDR2 FQNEAQ (reference sequence). V lost 5 bases and J 5 bases, leaving 21 bases between the germline ends.